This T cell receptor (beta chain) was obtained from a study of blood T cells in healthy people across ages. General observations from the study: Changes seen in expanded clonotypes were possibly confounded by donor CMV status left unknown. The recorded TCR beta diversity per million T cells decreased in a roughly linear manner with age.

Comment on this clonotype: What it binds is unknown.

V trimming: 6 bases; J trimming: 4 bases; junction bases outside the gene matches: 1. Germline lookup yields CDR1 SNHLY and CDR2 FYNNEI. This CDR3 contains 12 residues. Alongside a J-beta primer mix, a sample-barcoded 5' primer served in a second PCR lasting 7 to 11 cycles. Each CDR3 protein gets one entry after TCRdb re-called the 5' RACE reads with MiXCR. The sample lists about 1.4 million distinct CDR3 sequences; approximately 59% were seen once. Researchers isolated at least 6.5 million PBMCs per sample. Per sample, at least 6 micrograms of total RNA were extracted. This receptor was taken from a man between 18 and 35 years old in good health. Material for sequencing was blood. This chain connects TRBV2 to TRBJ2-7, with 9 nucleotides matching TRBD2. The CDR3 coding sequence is TGTGCCAGCAGGCGGGAGGGGTACGAGCAGTACTTC. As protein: CASRREGYEQYF.